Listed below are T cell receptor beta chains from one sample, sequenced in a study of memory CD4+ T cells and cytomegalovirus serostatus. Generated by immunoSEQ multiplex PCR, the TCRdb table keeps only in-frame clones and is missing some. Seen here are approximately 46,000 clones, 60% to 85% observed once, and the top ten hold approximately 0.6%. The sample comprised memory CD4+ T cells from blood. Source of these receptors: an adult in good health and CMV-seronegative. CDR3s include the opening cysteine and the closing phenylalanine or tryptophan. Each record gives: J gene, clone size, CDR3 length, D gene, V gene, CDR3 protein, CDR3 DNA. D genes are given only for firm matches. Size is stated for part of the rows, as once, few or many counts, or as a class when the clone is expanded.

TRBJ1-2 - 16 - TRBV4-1 CASSHPIAGTNYGYTF TGCGCCAGCAGCCATCCGATAGCCGGGACAAACTATGGCTACACCTTC
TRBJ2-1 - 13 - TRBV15 CATSRDGDLRGFF TGTGCCACCAGCAGAGATGGTGACCTCAGGGGGTTCTTC
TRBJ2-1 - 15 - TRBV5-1 CASSFHPGSPNEQFF TGCGCCAGCAGCTTCCACCCCGGGAGCCCCAATGAGCAGTTCTTC
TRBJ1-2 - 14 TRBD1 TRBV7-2 CASRVPGQLYGYTF TGTGCCAGCAGGGTACCGGGACAGCTCTATGGCTACACCTTC
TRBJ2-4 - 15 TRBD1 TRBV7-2 CASSFQGQDKNIQYF TGTGCCAGCAGCTTTCAGGGACAGGACAAAAACATTCAGTACTTC
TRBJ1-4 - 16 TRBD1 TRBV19 CASNPRDSPTNEKLFF TGTGCCAGTAACCCCCGGGACAGCCCAACTAATGAAAAACTGTTTTTT
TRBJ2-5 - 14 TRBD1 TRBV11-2 CASSRRTGRETQYF TGTGCCAGCAGCCGAAGGACAGGGCGGGAGACCCAGTACTTC
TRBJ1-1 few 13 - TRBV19 CASFIGVGTEAFF TGTGCCAGTTTCATAGGGGTGGGGACTGAAGCTTTCTTT
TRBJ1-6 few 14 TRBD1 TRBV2 CASSYRGEYSPLHF TGTGCCAGCAGTTACAGGGGGGAATATTCACCCCTCCACTTT
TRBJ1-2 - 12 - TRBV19 CASSIAGSGYTF TGTGCCAGTAGTATCGCAGGCTCTGGCTACACCTTC
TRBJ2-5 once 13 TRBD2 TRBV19 CASSVSGARTQYF TGTGCCAGTAGTGTTAGCGGGGCGAGGACCCAGTACTTC
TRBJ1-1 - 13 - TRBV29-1 CSVVRQANTEAFF TGCAGCGTTGTGCGGCAGGCCAACACTGAAGCTTTCTTT
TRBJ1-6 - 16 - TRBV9 CASSNTADGLRSPLHF TGTGCCAGCAGCAACACCGCGGACGGCCTTAGATCACCCCTCCACTTT
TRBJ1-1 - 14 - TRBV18 CASSPSTANTEAFF TGTGCCAGCTCACCGTCGACAGCAAACACTGAAGCTTTCTTT
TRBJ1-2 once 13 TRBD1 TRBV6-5 CASSKTGTYGYTF TGTGCCAGCAGCAAGACAGGGACCTATGGCTACACCTTC
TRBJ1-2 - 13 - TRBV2 CASSDPGDYGYTF TGTGCCAGCAGTGATCCCGGGGACTATGGCTACACCTTC
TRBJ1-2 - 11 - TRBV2 CASMADYGYTF TGTGCCAGCATGGCAGACTATGGCTACACCTTC
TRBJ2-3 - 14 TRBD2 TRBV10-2 CASRLAGGSDTQYF TGCGCCAGCAGATTAGCGGGGGGTTCAGATACGCAGTATTTT
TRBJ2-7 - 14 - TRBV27 CASSSTGTSYEQYF TGTGCCAGCAGTTCGACAGGGACTTCCTACGAGCAGTACTTC
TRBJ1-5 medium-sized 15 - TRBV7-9 CASSSGQMGNQPQHF TGTGCCAGCAGCTCCGGACAGATGGGCAATCAGCCCCAGCATTTT
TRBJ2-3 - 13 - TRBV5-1 CASRLELPDTQYF TGCGCCAGCAGATTAGAACTTCCAGATACGCAGTATTTT
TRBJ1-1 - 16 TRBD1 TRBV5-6 CASRPTGVGKNTEAFF TGTGCCAGCAGGCCGACAGGGGTGGGGAAGAACACTGAAGCTTTCTTT
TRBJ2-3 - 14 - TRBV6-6 CASRDPGITDTQYF TGTGCCAGCAGGGATCCTGGAATCACAGATACGCAGTATTTT
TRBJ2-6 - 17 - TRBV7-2 CASSLRGASSGANVLTF TGTGCCAGCAGCTTACGGGGCGCGAGCTCTGGGGCCAACGTCCTGACTTTC
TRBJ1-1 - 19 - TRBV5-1 CASSLRQGGWGSASTEAFF TGCGCCAGCAGCTTGCGGCAGGGAGGGTGGGGTTCGGCTAGCACTGAAGCTTTCTTT
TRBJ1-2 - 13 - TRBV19 CASERGGNYGYTF TGTGCCAGTGAAAGAGGGGGGAACTATGGCTACACCTTC
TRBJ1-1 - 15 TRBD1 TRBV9 CASSPGTGVGTEAFF TGTGCCAGCAGCCCCGGGACAGGGGTAGGCACTGAAGCTTTCTTT